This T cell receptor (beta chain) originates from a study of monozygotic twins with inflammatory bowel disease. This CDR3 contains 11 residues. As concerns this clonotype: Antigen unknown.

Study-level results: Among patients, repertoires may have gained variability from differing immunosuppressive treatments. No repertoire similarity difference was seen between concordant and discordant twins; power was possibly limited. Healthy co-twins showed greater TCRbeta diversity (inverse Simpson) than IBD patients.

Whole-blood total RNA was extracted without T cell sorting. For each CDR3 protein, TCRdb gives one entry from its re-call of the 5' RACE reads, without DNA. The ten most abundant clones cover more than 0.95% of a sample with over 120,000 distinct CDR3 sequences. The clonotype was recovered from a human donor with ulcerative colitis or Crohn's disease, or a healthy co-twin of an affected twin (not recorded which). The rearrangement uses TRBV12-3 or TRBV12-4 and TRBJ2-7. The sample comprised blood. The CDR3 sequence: CASSPGTEQYF.